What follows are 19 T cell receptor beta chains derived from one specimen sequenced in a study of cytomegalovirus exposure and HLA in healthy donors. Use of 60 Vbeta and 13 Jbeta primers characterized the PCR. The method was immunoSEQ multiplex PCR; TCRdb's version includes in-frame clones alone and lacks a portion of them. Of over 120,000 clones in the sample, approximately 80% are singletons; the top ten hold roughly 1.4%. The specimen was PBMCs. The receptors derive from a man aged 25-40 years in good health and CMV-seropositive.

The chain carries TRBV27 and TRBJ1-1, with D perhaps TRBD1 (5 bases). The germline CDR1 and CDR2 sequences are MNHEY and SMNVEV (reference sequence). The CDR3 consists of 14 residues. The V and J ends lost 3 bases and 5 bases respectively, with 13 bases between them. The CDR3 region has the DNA TGTGCCAGCAGTTTGGGGGGAGAGGGTACTGAAGCTTTCTTT. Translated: CASSLGGEGTEAFF.

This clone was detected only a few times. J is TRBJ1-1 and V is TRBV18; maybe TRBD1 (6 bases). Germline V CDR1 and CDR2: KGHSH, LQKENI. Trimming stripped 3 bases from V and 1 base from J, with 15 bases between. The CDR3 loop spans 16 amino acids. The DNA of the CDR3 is TGTGCCAGCTCACCTTTAACCGGGACAAGGAACACTGAAGCTTTCTTT. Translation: CASSPLTGTRNTEAFF.

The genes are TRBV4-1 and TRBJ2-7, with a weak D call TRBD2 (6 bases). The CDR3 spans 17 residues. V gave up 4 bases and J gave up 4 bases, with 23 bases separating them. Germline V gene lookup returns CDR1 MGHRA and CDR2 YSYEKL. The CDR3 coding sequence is TGCGCCAGCAGCCCTAAAGGTGGAGCCGGGAGTGCGTACGAGCAGTACTTC. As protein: CASSPKGGAGSAYEQYF.

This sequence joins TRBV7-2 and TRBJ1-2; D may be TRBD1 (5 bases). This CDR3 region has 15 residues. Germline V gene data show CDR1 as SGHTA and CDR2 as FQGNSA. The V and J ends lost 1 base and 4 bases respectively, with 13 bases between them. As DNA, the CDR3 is TGTGCCAGCAGCTTAGTCCTGGGGGGTGTCTATGGCTACACCTTC. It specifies CASSLVLGGVYGYTF.

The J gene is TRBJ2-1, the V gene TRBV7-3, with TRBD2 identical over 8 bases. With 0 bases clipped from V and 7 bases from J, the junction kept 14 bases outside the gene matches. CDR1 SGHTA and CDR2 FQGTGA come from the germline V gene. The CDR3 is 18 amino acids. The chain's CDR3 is CASSLTAAGEGQENEQFF. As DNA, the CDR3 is TGTGCCAGCAGCTTAACGGCAGCGGGAGAAGGCCAGGAGAATGAGCAGTTCTTC. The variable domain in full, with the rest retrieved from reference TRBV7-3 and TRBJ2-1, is GAGVSQTPSNKVTEKGKYVELRCDPISGHTALYWYRQSLGQGPEFLIYFQGTGAADDSGLPNDRFFAVRPEGSVSTLKIQRTERGDSAVYLCASSLTAAGEGQENEQFFGPGTRLTVL.

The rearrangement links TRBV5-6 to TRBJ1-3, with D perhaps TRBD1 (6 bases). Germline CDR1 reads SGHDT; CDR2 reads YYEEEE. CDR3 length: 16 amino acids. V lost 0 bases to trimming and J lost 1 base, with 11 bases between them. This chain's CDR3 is CASSLERTASGNTIYF. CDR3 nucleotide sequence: TGTGCCAGCAGCTTGGAAAGGACAGCTTCTGGAAACACCATATATTTT.

DNA for the CDR3: TGTGCCAGCAACTTAGCGGGAAGGGTTGACGAGCAGTACTTC. Amino acid sequence: CASNLAGRVDEQYF. The chain is built from TRBV6-5 and TRBJ2-7, with TRBD2 identical over 8 bases. Germline V CDR1 and CDR2: MNHEY, SVGAGI. The trim removed 7 bases at V and 5 bases at J, leaving 10 bases unmatched. The CDR3 loop spans 14 amino acids.

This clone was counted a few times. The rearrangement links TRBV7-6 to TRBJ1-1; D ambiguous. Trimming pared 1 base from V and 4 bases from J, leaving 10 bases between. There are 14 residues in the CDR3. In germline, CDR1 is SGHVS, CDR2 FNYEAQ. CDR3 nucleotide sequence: TGTGCCAGCAGCTTAGAACTGGTTTCCACTGAAGCTTTCTTT. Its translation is CASSLELVSTEAFF.

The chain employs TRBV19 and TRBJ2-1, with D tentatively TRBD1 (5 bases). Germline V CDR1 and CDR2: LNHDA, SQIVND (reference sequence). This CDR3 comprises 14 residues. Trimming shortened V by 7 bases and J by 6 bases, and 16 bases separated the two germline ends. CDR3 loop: CASTTPGMGNEQFF. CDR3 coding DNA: TGTGCCAGTACCACCCCAGGGATGGGCAATGAGCAGTTCTTC.

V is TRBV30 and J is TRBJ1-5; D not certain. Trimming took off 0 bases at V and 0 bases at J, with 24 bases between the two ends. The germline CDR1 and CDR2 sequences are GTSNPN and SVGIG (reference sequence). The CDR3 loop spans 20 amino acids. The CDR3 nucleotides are TGTGCCTGGAGTGTACGGGTTGGTGGTAGGGAGGGCTATAGCAATCAGCCCCAGCATTTT. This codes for CAWSVRVGGREGYSNQPQHF.

CDR3 amino acids: CASSVTGNYGYTF. CDR3 nucleotides: TGTGCCAGCAGCGTAACAGGAAATTATGGCTACACCTTC. The gene calls are TRBV9 and TRBJ1-2, with D perhaps TRBD1 (5 bases). This CDR3 is built from 13 residues. Germline CDR1 reads SGDLS; CDR2 reads YYNGEE. The ends were cut back, 1 base at V and 5 bases at J, with 9 bases in the middle.

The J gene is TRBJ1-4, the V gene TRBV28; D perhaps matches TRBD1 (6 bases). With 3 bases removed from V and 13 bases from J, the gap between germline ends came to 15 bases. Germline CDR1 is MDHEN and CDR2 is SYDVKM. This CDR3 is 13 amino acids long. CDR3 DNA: TGTGCCAGCAGTTTTGGGGTTACAGGGACACTGTTTTTT. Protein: CASSFGVTGTLFF.

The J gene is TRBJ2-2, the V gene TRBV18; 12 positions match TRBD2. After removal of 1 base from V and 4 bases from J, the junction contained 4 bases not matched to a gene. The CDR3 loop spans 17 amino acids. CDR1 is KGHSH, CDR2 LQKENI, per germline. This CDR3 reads CASSPRLAGVGTGELFF. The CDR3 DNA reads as TGTGCCAGCTCACCACGACTAGCGGGAGTAGGCACCGGGGAGCTGTTTTTT.

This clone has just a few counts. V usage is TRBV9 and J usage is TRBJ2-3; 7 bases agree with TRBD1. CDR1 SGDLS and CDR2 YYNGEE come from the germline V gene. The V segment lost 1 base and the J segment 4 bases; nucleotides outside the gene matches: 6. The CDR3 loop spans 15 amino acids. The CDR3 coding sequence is TGTGCCAGCAGCGTACTACAGGGGTCCTCAGATACGCAGTATTTT. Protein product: CASSVLQGSSDTQYF.

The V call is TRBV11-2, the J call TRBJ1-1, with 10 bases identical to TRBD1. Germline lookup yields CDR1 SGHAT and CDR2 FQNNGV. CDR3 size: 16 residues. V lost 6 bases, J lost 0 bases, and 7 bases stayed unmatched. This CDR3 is CASSFDRGQVNTEAFF. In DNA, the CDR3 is TGTGCCAGCAGTTTCGACAGGGGGCAGGTGAACACTGAAGCTTTCTTT.

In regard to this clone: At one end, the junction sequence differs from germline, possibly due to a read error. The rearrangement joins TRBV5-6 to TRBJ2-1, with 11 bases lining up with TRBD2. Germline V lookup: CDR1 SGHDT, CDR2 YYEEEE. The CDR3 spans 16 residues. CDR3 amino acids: CANSLPGLAGINEQFF. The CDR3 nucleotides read TGTGCCAACAGCTTGCCAGGACTAGCGGGTATTAATGAGCAGTTCTTC.

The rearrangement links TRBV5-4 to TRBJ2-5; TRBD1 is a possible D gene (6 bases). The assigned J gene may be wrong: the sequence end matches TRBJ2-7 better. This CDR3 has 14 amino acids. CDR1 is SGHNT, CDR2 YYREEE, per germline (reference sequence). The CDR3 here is CASSIQWDNHEQYF. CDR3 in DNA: TGTGCCAGCAGCATACAATGGGACAACCACGAGCAGTACTTC.

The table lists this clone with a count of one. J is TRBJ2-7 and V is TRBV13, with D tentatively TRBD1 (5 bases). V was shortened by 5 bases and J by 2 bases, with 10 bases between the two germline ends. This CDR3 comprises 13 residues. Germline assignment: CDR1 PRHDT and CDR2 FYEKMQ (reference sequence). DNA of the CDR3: TGTGCCAGCAGCGGCAGGGATCCCTACGAGCAGTACTTC. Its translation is CASSGRDPYEQYF.

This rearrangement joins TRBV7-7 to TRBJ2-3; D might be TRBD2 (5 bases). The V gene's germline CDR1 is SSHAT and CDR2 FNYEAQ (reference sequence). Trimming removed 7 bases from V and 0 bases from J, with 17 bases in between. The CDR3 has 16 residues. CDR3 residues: CASTPERRSSTDTQYF. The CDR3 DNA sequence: TGTGCCAGCACTCCTGAGCGGAGATCTAGCACAGATACGCAGTATTTT.